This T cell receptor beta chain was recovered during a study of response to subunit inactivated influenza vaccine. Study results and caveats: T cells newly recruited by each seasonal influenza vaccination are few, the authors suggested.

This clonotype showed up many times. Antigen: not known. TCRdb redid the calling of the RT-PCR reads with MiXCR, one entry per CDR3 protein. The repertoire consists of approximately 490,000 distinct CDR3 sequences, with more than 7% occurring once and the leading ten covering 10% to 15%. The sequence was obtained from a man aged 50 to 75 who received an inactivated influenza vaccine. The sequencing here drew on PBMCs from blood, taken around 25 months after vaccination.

CDR3 residues: CAKESRDNYEQYF. The CDR3 nucleotides read TGTGCCAAGGAGAGCCGGGACAACTACGAGCAGTACTTC. The chain is built from TRBV25-1 and TRBJ2-7, with a weak D call TRBD1 (6 bases). In germline, CDR1 is MGHDK, CDR2 SYGVNS. This CDR3 is built from 13 residues. Trimming pared 10 bases from V and 3 bases from J, leaving 16 bases between.